A selection of T cell receptor beta chains follows, all from one sample in a study of spatial heterogeneity in lung cancer. From the 5' RACE reads, TCRdb called clonotypes with MiXCR, one entry per CDR3 protein. Of around 120,000 distinct CDR3 sequences listed, over 9% were seen once; the top ten hold approximately 16%. Specimen: PBMCs, collected at follow-up. The receptors here all came from a male donor with early-stage non-small cell lung cancer. Each CDR3 is given with its conserved first and last residue. The order of the fields is V gene, D gene, clone size, J gene, CDR3 protein, CDR3 DNA. D genes are given only for firm matches. Expanded clones are given a class, and other clones once, few, many or no size at all.

v_call: TRBV9
d_call: -
clone_size: once
j_call: TRBJ2-2
cdr3_aa: CASSPQGPRGTGELFF
cdr3_nt: TGTGCCAGCAGCCCACAGGGCCCGCGGGGCACCGGGGAGCTGTTTTTT

v_call: TRBV10-3
d_call: TRBD1
clone_size: many
j_call: TRBJ1-1
cdr3_aa: CAIRGQGPEAFF
cdr3_nt: TGTGCCATCAGGGGACAGGGCCCTGAAGCTTTCTTT

v_call: TRBV9
d_call: TRBD2
clone_size: few
j_call: TRBJ2-7
cdr3_aa: CASSAHRLAGSYEQYF
cdr3_nt: TGTGCCAGCAGCGCCCACCGGCTAGCGGGTTCCTACGAGCAGTACTTC

v_call: TRBV5-1
d_call: -
clone_size: many
j_call: TRBJ1-2
cdr3_aa: CASSLGDRTNYGYTF
cdr3_nt: TGCGCCAGCAGCTTGGGGGACCGAACTAACTATGGCTACACCTTC

v_call: TRBV11-3
d_call: TRBD2
clone_size: -
j_call: TRBJ2-1
cdr3_aa: CASSSVAGPYNEQFF
cdr3_nt: TGTGCCAGCAGCTCCGTAGCGGGCCCCTACAATGAGCAGTTCTTC

v_call: TRBV5-4
d_call: TRBD1
clone_size: few
j_call: TRBJ1-1
cdr3_aa: CASSYTGVRAFF
cdr3_nt: TGTGCCAGCAGTTATACAGGGGTTAGGGCTTTCTTT

v_call: TRBV6-6
d_call: -
clone_size: -
j_call: TRBJ1-2
cdr3_aa: CASTETGTIYGYTF
cdr3_nt: TGTGCCAGCACAGAGACAGGAACTATCTATGGCTACACCTTC

v_call: TRBV7-2
d_call: -
clone_size: few
j_call: TRBJ2-7
cdr3_aa: CASSLMYEQYF
cdr3_nt: TGTGCCAGCAGCTTAATGTACGAGCAGTACTTC

v_call: TRBV28
d_call: -
clone_size: few
j_call: TRBJ2-3
cdr3_aa: CASTISDTQYF
cdr3_nt: TGTGCCAGCACCATCTCAGATACGCAGTATTTT

v_call: TRBV12-3/TRBV12-4
d_call: -
clone_size: -
j_call: TRBJ2-7
cdr3_aa: CASSPRGDYEQYF
cdr3_nt: TGTGCCAGCAGTCCACGGGGAGACTACGAGCAGTACTTC

v_call: TRBV10-3
d_call: TRBD2
clone_size: many
j_call: TRBJ2-1
cdr3_aa: CAISTLGLAGGNEQFF
cdr3_nt: TGTGCCATCAGTACTTTGGGACTAGCGGGGGGCAATGAGCAGTTCTTC